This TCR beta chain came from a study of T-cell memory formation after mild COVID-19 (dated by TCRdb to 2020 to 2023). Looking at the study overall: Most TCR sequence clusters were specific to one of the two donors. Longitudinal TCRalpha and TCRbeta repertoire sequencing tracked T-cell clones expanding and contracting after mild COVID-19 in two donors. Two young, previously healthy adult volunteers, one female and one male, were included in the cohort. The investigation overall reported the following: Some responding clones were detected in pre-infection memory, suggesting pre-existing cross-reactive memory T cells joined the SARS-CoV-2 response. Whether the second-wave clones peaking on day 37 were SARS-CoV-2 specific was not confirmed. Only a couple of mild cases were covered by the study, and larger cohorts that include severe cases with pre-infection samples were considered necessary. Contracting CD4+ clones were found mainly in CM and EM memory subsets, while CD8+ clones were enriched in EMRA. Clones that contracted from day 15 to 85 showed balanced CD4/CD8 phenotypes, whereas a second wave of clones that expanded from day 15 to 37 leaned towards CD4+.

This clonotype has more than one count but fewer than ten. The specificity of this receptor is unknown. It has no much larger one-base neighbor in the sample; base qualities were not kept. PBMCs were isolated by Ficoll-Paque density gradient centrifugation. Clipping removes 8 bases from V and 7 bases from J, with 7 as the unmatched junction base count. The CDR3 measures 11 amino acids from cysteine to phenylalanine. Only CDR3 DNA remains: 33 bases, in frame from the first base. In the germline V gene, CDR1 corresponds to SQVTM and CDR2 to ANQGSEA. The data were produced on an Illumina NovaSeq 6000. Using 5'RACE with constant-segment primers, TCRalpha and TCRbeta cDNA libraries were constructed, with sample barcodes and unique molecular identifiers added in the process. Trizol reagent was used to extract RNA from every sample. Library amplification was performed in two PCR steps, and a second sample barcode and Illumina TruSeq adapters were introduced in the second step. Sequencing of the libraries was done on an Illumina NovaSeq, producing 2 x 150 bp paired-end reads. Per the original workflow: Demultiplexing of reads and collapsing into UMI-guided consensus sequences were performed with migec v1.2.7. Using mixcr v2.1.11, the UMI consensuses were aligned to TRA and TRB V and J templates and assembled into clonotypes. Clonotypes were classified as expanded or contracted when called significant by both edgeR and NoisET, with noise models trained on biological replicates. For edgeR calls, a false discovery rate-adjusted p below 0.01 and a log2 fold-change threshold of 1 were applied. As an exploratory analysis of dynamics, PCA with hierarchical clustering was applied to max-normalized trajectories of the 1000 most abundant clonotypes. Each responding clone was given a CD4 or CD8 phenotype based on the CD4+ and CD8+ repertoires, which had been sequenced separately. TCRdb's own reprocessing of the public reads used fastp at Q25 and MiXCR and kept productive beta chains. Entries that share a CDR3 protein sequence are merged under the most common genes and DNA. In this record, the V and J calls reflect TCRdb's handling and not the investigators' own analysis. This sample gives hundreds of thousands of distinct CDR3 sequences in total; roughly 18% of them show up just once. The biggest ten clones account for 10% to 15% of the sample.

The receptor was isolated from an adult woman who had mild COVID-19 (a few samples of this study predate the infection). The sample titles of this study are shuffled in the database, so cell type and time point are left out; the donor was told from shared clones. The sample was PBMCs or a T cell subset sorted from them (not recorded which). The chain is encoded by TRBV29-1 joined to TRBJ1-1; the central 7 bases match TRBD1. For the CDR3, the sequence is CSSRQGDEAFF. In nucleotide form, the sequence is TGCAGCTCGCGACAGGGTGATGAAGCTTTCTTT. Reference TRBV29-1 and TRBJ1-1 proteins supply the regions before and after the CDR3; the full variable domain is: SAVISQKPSRDICQRGTSLTIQCQVDSQVTMMFWYRQQPGQSLTLIATANQGSEATYESGFVIDKFPISRPNLTFSTLTVSNMSPEDSSIYLCSSRQGDEAFFGQGTRLTVV.